This T cell receptor beta chain stems from a study of T cells in tumors after PD-1 blockade. About the study: Patients received pembrolizumab 200 mg every 3 weeks or cemiplimab 350 mg every 2 weeks.

Germline CDR1 and CDR2: GTSNPN and SVGIG (reference sequence). V lost 4 bases to trimming and J lost 8 bases, with 11 bases between them. There are 11 residues in the CDR3. Sequencing used immunoSEQ multiplex PCR; TCRdb keeps in-frame clones, though not all of them. The sample has about 13,000 clones, nearly 65% seen once. The study, taken as a whole, reports: Clonal replacement was seen across treatment, not between pre-treatment samples. Squamous carcinoma: around 50% of expanded exhausted clones novel, versus almost 30% of other expanded CD8+ clones. About 41% of tumor TCR clonotypes were also found in blood.

This clone rates as medium-sized (0.01 to 0.1%). No antigen is known for it. This sequence originates from a human donor with cutaneous squamous cell carcinoma. The sample was tumor tissue, taken before anti-PD-1 treatment. J is TRBJ1-1 and V is TRBV30; no firm D call. The CDR3 nucleotides are TGTGCCTGGATGGGCTCCGGAGAAGCTTTCTTT. This encodes CAWMGSGEAFF.